A selection of T cell receptor beta chains follows, all from one sample in a study of human T cells and chemical hapten exposure. MiXCR, run by TCRdb on the RACE reads, gives a single entry per CDR3 protein. The data hold 100,000 or so distinct CDR3 sequences, with 11% observed a single time. This sample comprised whole blood, obtained in connection with sensitization to the hapten diphenylcyclopropenone (DPC). The receptors here all came from a woman aged 40 to 49 with alopecia areata. Some clones in this sample may be carry-over from other donors' samples. Both conserved end residues are part of each CDR3. Fields, in order: D gene, clone size, J gene, V gene, CDR3 DNA, CDR3 protein. The D gene is left open where the match is weak. Clone size is shown for a subset of rows, as once, few, many or a class of expanded clone.

D: -
size: -
J: TRBJ1-1
V: TRBV4-2
DNA: TGTGCCAGCAGCCAAGGACACCCGGGGAGGGACACTGAAGCTTTCTTT
CDR3: CASSQGHPGRDTEAFF

D: -
size: many
J: TRBJ1-1
V: TRBV28
DNA: TGTGCCAGCAGTGTAACCGGGACACCGAACACTGAAGCTTTCTTT
CDR3: CASSVTGTPNTEAFF

D: TRBD2
size: many
J: TRBJ2-1
V: TRBV11-3
DNA: TGTGCCAGCAGCGTGGCGGGAGGACAGTACAATGAGCAGTTCTTC
CDR3: CASSVAGGQYNEQFF

D: -
size: many
J: TRBJ1-4
V: TRBV13
DNA: TGTGCCAGCAGCATCCGGGGCCCCGCAACTAATGAAAAACTGTTTTTT
CDR3: CASSIRGPATNEKLFF

D: -
size: -
J: TRBJ2-7
V: TRBV9
DNA: TGTGCCAGCAGCGTAGGTTCTGAAAACTACGAGCAGTACTTC
CDR3: CASSVGSENYEQYF

D: TRBD2
size: few
J: TRBJ2-3
V: TRBV20-1
DNA: TGCAGTGCCCCCAAGACTAGCGGCACAGATACGCAGTATTTT
CDR3: CSAPKTSGTDTQYF

D: TRBD1
size: many
J: TRBJ2-7
V: TRBV2
DNA: TGTGCCAGCAGTGTTGACAGGGGCTACGAGCAGTACTTC
CDR3: CASSVDRGYEQYF

D: -
size: many
J: TRBJ1-1
V: TRBV20-1
DNA: TGCAGTGCTAGAGGGGCGGTGAACTCGAACACTGAAGCTTTCTTT
CDR3: CSARGAVNSNTEAFF

D: -
size: -
J: TRBJ2-7
V: TRBV6-1
DNA: TGTGCCAGCAGAGCAGGGTCGGTAGCCTACGAGCAGTACTTC
CDR3: CASRAGSVAYEQYF

D: TRBD1
size: few
J: TRBJ1-3
V: TRBV7-2
DNA: TGTGCCAGCAGCCAGGGGGCAGGAGCCCCTGGAAACACCATATATTTT
CDR3: CASSQGAGAPGNTIYF

D: -
size: few
J: TRBJ2-7
V: TRBV27
DNA: TGTGCCAGCCGACGTAAGGACGAGCAGTACTTC
CDR3: CASRRKDEQYF

D: -
size: few
J: TRBJ2-5
V: TRBV24-1
DNA: TGTGCCACCAGTGATTTTAAGACCCAGTACTTC
CDR3: CATSDFKTQYF

D: TRBD1
size: few
J: TRBJ2-5
V: TRBV6-5
DNA: TGTGCCAGCAGTTACTCTGCGACAGGGGGTCCCCAAGAGACCCAGTACTTC
CDR3: CASSYSATGGPQETQYF

D: -
size: many
J: TRBJ2-6
V: TRBV10-3
DNA: TGTGCCATCAGTGAGTCGAACAGGGAACGCTCTGGGGCCAACGTCCTGACTTTC
CDR3: CAISESNRERSGANVLTF

D: -
size: many
J: TRBJ1-1
V: TRBV28
DNA: TGTGCCAGCAGTATCGGGCGAACTGAAGCTTTCTTT
CDR3: CASSIGRTEAFF

D: -
size: -
J: TRBJ2-3
V: TRBV20-1
DNA: TGCAGTGCTAGAGTGTCGGGAGTCCCAGATACGCAGTATTTT
CDR3: CSARVSGVPDTQYF

D: -
size: many
J: TRBJ2-2
V: TRBV7-6
DNA: TGTGCCAGCAGTCCTTGGACTACCGCGAACACCGGGGAGCTGTTTTTT
CDR3: CASSPWTTANTGELFF

D: -
size: -
J: TRBJ1-6
V: TRBV9
DNA: TGTGCCAGCAGCGTAGCTGGGTATAAGGATTCACCCCTCCACTTT
CDR3: CASSVAGYKDSPLHF

D: -
size: -
J: TRBJ2-2
V: TRBV27
DNA: TGTGCCAGCAAGGGCGGAGGGGGTAACACCGGGGAGCTGTTTTTT
CDR3: CASKGGGGNTGELFF

D: TRBD1
size: -
J: TRBJ1-2
V: TRBV30
DNA: TGTGCCTGGAGCCGACAGGGGGGCAACTATGGCTACACCTTC
CDR3: CAWSRQGGNYGYTF

D: -
size: -
J: TRBJ1-4
V: TRBV19
DNA: TGTGCCAGTAGTACGGGACGGGGGACTAATGAAAAACTGTTTTTT
CDR3: CASSTGRGTNEKLFF

D: -
size: few
J: TRBJ1-4
V: TRBV7-9
DNA: TGTGCCAGCAGCGCCCAGACGGCTAATGGGGAAAAACTGTTTTTT
CDR3: CASSAQTANGEKLFF

D: TRBD1
size: few
J: TRBJ1-2
V: TRBV18
DNA: TGTGCCAGCTCCCTGGACAGGGCGCGTGGCTACACCTTC
CDR3: CASSLDRARGYTF

D: -
size: many
J: TRBJ1-4
V: TRBV29-1
DNA: TGCAGCGTGGGGGACGGCGGGAATGAAAAACTGTTTTTT
CDR3: CSVGDGGNEKLFF

D: TRBD2
size: many
J: TRBJ2-7
V: TRBV29-1
DNA: TGCAGCGTCGGACTAGGTTACGAGCAGTACTTC
CDR3: CSVGLGYEQYF

D: TRBD2
size: many
J: TRBJ2-1
V: TRBV2
DNA: TGTGCCAGCAGTCAGGACAGTTTAGCGGGGGCGGGGAAGGAGCAGTTCTTC
CDR3: CASSQDSLAGAGKEQFF

D: -
size: many
J: TRBJ1-4
V: TRBV11-2
DNA: TGTGCCAGCAGCACGGACGCAACTAATGAAAAACTGTTTTTT
CDR3: CASSTDATNEKLFF

D: -
size: -
J: TRBJ2-1
V: TRBV15
DNA: TGTGCCACCAGCAGATCCCCCCAGAGCGCTGAGCAGTTCTTC
CDR3: CATSRSPQSAEQFF

D: -
size: few
J: TRBJ2-6
V: TRBV20-1
DNA: TGCAGTGCTAGAGATGCGGCGGGCGGGGTGTATGGGGCCAACGTCCTGACTTTC
CDR3: CSARDAAGGVYGANVLTF

D: TRBD1
size: -
J: TRBJ2-7
V: TRBV20-1
DNA: TGCAGTGCCCCGACAGGGCCCCTTTCCAATTCCTACGAGCAGTACTTC
CDR3: CSAPTGPLSNSYEQYF

D: -
size: -
J: TRBJ1-2
V: TRBV3-1
DNA: TGTGCCAGCAGCCAAGTTCGGAATGCTAACTATGGCTACACCTTC
CDR3: CASSQVRNANYGYTF

D: -
size: many
J: TRBJ2-3
V: TRBV12-3/TRBV12-4
DNA: TGTGCCAGCAGTCCACGGGGGGATACGCAGTATTTT
CDR3: CASSPRGDTQYF

D: -
size: few
J: TRBJ2-1
V: TRBV20-1
DNA: TGCAGTGCCCCTGGGGGGGCATCGTTCTACAATGAGCAGTTCTTC
CDR3: CSAPGGASFYNEQFF

D: TRBD2
size: many
J: TRBJ2-5
V: TRBV12-3/TRBV12-4
DNA: TGTGCCAGCGGACTAGCGGGATCCGGGGAGACCCAGTACTTC
CDR3: CASGLAGSGETQYF

D: -
size: -
J: TRBJ1-2
V: TRBV20-1
DNA: TGCAGTGCCCGTAGGGGCGATGGCTACACCTTC
CDR3: CSARRGDGYTF

D: -
size: few
J: TRBJ2-2
V: TRBV5-4
DNA: TGTGCCAGCAGCTTGGGAGGCAGGAAGAACACCGGGGAGCTGTTTTTT
CDR3: CASSLGGRKNTGELFF

D: TRBD2
size: many
J: TRBJ2-7
V: TRBV25-1
DNA: TGTGCCAGCACCAACCTAGGGAGCGGGACCACCTACGAGCAGTACTTC
CDR3: CASTNLGSGTTYEQYF

D: -
size: -
J: TRBJ2-2
V: TRBV10-3
DNA: TGTGCCATCAGTGAGGGGGGGCGCGGGGAGCTGTTTTTT
CDR3: CAISEGGRGELFF

D: TRBD1
size: -
J: TRBJ2-7
V: TRBV13
DNA: TGTGCCAGCAGCCCCAGGGGGACAGGGTCGTACGAGCAGTACTTC
CDR3: CASSPRGTGSYEQYF